The clone carrying this T cell receptor (beta chain) was detected only a few times. As yet, its antigen is unknown. TCRdb redid the calling of the 5' RACE reads with MiXCR, one entry per CDR3 protein. The repertoire includes about 520,000 distinct CDR3 sequences, roughly a fifth of them detected once, and 0.75% to 0.95% sits in the top ten. The sample comes from a study of identical twins. Study conclusions and caveats: Analyses of zero insertions could, in part, be confounded by invariant MAIT and iNKT cells. Monozygotic twins shared more out-of-frame TCR alpha than recombination models predicted.

Every one of the donors was a healthy Caucasian. The CDR3 totals 12 residues. Germline lookup yields CDR1 SGHRS and CDR2 YFSETQ. V was trimmed by 4 bases and J by 11 bases, leaving 15 bases between them. The sample also formed part of further work on T cells expressing NK-cell markers.

The sequenced material came from CD4+ T cells sorted from blood. The V and J genes are TRBV5-1 and TRBJ1-1; D not resolved. This sequence originates from a woman in her late teens or twenties in good health. CDR3 sequence reads: CASSRTPQEAFF. The CDR3 DNA reads TGCGCCAGCAGCCGAACCCCCCAGGAGGCTTTCTTT.